This T cell receptor (beta chain) was documented in a study of T cells in Graves' hyperthyroidism and ophthalmopathy. Findings of the study overall: Among thyroid clonotypes expanded above 0.001, most also appeared in blood. Ophthalmopathy was model-predicted a median around 6.7 months pre-onset.

Patients with ophthalmopathy all had a Clinical Activity Score of at least 3, a NOSPECS grade of at least 4 and duration under 3 months. The length of the CDR3 is 14 residues. Between the trimmed V and J ends, which lost 2 bases and 4 bases, there was a span of 10 bases. The V gene's germline CDR1 is SGHTA and CDR2 FQGNSA. About this clonotype: Its antigen is as yet unknown.

Template material for amplifying TCR beta CDR3 regions consisted of RNA transcripts. First-round RT-PCR with HTBI primers amplified the TCR CDR3 region. MiXCR, applied by TCRdb to the multiplex PCR reads, yields one record per CDR3 protein. The sample lists more than 500,000 distinct CDR3 sequences; about 16% were seen once. This clonotype was sampled from a woman aged 25-40 years with Graves' ophthalmopathy. This chain connects TRBV7-2 to TRBJ2-3; a possible D gene is TRBD2 (6 bases). Sequencing used blood. The chain's CDR3 is CASSLLGRPDTQYF. The DNA for the CDR3 is TGTGCCAGCAGCTTATTGGGGAGGCCAGATACGCAGTATTTT.